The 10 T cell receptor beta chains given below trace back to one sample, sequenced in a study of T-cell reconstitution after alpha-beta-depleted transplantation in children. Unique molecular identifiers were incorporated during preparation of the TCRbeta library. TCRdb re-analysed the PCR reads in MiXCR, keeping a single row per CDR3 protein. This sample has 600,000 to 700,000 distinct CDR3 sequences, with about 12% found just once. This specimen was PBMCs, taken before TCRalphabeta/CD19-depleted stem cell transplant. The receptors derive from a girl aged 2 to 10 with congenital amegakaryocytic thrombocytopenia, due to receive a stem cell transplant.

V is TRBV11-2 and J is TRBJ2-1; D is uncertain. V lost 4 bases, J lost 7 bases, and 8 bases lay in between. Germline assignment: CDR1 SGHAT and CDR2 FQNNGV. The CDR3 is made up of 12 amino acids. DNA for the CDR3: TGTGCCAGCAGCTCACTACCGAATGAGCAGTTCTTC. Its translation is CASSSLPNEQFF.

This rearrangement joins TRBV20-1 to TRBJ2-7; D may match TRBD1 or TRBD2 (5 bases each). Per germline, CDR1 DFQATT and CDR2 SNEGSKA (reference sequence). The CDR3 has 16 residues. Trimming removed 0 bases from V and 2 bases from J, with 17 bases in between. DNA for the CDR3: TGCAGTGCTAGAGATCCCGGGCATGAGGGGACCTACGAGCAGTACTTC. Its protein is CSARDPGHEGTYEQYF.

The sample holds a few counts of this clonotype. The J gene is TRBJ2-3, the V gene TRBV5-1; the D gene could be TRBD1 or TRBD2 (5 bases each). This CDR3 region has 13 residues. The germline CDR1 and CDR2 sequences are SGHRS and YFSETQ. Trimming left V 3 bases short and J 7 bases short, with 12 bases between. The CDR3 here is CASSSGTANTQYF. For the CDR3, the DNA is TGCGCCAGCAGCTCCGGGACGGCCAATACGCAGTATTTT.

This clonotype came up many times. The chain's CDR3 is CASSYWGDYEQYF. In nucleotides, the CDR3 is TGTGCCAGCAGTTACTGGGGAGACTACGAGCAGTACTTC. The J gene is TRBJ2-7, the V gene TRBV6-2 or TRBV6-3; D may be TRBD2 (5 bases). This CDR3 has 13 residues. From germline, CDR1 is MNHEY and CDR2 SVGEGT. Trimming took off 1 base at V and 3 bases at J, with 7 bases between the two ends.

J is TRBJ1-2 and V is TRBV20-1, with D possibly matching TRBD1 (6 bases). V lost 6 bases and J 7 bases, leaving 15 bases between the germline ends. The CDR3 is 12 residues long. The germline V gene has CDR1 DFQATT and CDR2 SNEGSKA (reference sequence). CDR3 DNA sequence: TGCAGTGCCGTCAGGGGAACGGTTGGCTACACCTTC. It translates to CSAVRGTVGYTF.

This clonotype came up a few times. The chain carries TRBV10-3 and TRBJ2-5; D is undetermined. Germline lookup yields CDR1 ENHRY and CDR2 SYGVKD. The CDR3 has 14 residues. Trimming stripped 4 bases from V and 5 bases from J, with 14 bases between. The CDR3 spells CAISGVGLGETQYF. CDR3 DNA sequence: TGTGCCATCAGTGGAGTGGGATTAGGGGAGACCCAGTACTTC.

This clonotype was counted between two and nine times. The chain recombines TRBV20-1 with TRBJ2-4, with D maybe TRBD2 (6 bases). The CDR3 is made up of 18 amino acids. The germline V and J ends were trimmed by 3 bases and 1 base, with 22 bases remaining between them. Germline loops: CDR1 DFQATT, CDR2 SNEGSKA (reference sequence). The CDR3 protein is CSASGRLVPPYAKNIQYF. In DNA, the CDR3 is TGCAGTGCTAGCGGTAGACTAGTACCACCCTACGCCAAAAACATTCAGTACTTC.

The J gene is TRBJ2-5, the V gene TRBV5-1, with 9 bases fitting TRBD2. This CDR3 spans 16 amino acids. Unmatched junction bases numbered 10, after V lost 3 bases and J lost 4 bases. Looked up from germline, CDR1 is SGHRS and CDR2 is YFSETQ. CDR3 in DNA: TGCGCCAGCAGCTCCTGGCTAGCGGGAAGTGCAGAGACCCAGTACTTC. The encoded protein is CASSSWLAGSAETQYF.

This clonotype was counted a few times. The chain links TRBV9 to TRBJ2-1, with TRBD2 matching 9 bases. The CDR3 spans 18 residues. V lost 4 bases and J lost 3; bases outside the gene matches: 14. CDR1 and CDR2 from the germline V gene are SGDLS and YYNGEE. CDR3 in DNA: TGTGCCAGCAGCCCGTGGGGGCGGGAGGGGCCCCTCTACAATGAGCAGTTCTTC. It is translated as CASSPWGREGPLYNEQFF.

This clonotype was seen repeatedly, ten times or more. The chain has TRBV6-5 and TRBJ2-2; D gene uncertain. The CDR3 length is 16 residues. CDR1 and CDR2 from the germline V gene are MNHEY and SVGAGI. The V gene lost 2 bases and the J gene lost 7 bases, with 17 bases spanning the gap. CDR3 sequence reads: CASSYPIFGSGGELFF. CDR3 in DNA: TGTGCCAGCAGTTACCCGATTTTCGGATCCGGCGGGGAGCTGTTTTTT.